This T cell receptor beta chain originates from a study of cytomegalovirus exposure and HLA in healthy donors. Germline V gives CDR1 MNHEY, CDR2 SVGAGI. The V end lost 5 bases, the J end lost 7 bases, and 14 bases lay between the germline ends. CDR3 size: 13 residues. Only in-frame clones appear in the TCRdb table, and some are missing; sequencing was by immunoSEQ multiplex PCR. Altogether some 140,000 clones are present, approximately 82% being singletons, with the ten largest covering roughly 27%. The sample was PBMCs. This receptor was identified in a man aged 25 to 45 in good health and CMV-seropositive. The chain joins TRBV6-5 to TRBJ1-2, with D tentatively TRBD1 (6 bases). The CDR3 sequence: CASSGTRGFGYTF. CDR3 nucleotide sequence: TGTGCCAGCAGTGGCACGAGGGGGTTTGGCTACACCTTC.